One sample yielded the 11 T cell receptor beta chains listed below, sequenced in a study of shared clonotypes between healthy human individuals. Sequencing was performed with immunoSEQ multiplex PCR; in TCRdb, only in-frame clones are kept and a portion is missing. In the table there are about 2.4 million clones, more than 90% of which are singletons. Sequencing was performed on naive CD4+ T cells sorted from blood. Subset reported: CD45RA+ positively selected. These receptors were obtained from a man younger than 35 in good health.

This chain connects TRBV28 to TRBJ2-3, with 9 bases identical to TRBD2. CDR1 MDHEN and CDR2 SYDVKM come from the germline V gene. Unmatched junction bases numbered 8, after V lost 7 bases and J lost 0 bases. The length of the CDR3 is 16 residues. The DNA for the CDR3 is TGTGCCAGCACCCCCCCAGCGGGGGGAAGCACAGATACGCAGTATTTT. This translates into CASTPPAGGSTDTQYF.

This chain uses TRBV9 with TRBJ2-5; tentative D call: TRBD2 (5 bases). Germline values: CDR1 SGDLS, CDR2 YYNGEE. The CDR3 totals 15 residues. Trimming pared 3 bases from V and 2 bases from J, leaving 14 bases between. CDR3 protein: CASSEHFGKQETQYF. For the CDR3, the DNA is TGTGCCAGCAGCGAGCATTTCGGGAAACAAGAGACCCAGTACTTC.

The chain joins TRBV10-3 to TRBJ2-7; D is possibly TRBD2 (6 bases). The CDR3 covers 13 residues. From germline, CDR1 is ENHRY and CDR2 SYGVKD. The V end lost 0 bases, the J end lost 12 bases, and 15 bases lay between the germline ends. CDR3 residues: CAISESGGTLGYF. The CDR3 DNA reads TGTGCCATCAGTGAGTCCGGAGGGACCCTGGGGTACTTC.

J is TRBJ2-2 and V is TRBV30; the D is unclear. Trimming left V 1 base short and J 9 bases short, with 9 bases between. Germline CDR1 and CDR2: GTSNPN and SVGIG (reference sequence). The CDR3 totals 12 residues. The CDR3: CAWSEADRELFF. CDR3 coding DNA: TGTGCCTGGAGTGAGGCAGACAGGGAGCTGTTTTTT.

V is TRBV18 and J is TRBJ2-7; 15 bases fit TRBD2. The V and J ends lost 3 bases and 8 bases, in that order; junction bases with no gene match: 8. This CDR3 contains 16 residues. The germline CDR1 and CDR2 sequences are KGHSH and LQKENI. CDR3 sequence (DNA): TGTGCCAGCTCACCCGGGACAGGGACTAGCGGGGGGCAGCAGTACTTC. It translates to CASSPGTGTSGGQQYF.

The V call is TRBV5-1, the J call TRBJ2-7; TRBD1 aligns across 8 bases. The CDR3 runs 15 residues. Germline lookup yields CDR1 SGHRS and CDR2 YFSETQ. V dropped 1 base and J dropped 7; count of bases not matched to a gene: 10. CDR3: CASSLTWTGSMEQYF. The CDR3 region has the DNA TGCGCCAGCAGCTTGACTTGGACAGGGTCGATGGAGCAGTACTTC.

V gene TRBV29-1 combines with J gene TRBJ2-1, with 11 bases matching TRBD2. Germline V gene data show CDR1 as SQVTM and CDR2 as ANQGSEA. This CDR3 comprises 14 residues. The ends lost 6 bases at V and 7 bases at J; junction bases unmatched: 8. CDR3 sequence (DNA): TGCAGCGTCATCTCGGCTAGCGGGGGGAATGAGCAGTTCTTC. Translated: CSVISASGGNEQFF.

The chain is built from TRBV7-9 and TRBJ2-2, with D possibly TRBD1 on 5 matching bases. Germline CDR1 and CDR2: SEHNR and FQNEAQ (reference sequence). Trimming cost V 0 bases and J 3 bases, with 5 bases left between them. The CDR3 sequence is 14 residues long. The chain's CDR3 is CASSLAGDTGELFF. The CDR3, as DNA: TGTGCCAGCAGCTTAGCAGGGGACACCGGGGAGCTGTTTTTT.

As regards this clone: The sample contains more than one DNA sequence encoding this CDR3. This rearrangement joins TRBV6-5 to TRBJ2-7, with no clear D. The CDR3 length is 14 residues. Germline CDR1 reads MNHEY; CDR2 reads SVGAGI. V was trimmed by 0 bases and J by 0 bases, leaving 6 bases between them. CDR3 bases: TGTGCCAGCAGTTACTCTACAAGCTCCTACGAGCAGTACTTC. Encoded protein: CASSYSTSSYEQYF.

V and J are TRBV7-2 and TRBJ1-4; no definite D call. Germline CDR1 is SGHTA and CDR2 is FQGNSA. The CDR3 runs to 13 residues. The germline V and J ends were trimmed by 1 base and 13 bases, with 13 bases remaining between them. CDR3 amino acids: CASSLDNWARLFF. CDR3 coding DNA: TGTGCCAGCAGCTTAGATAATTGGGCCAGACTGTTTTTT.

V and J are TRBV28 and TRBJ2-2, with D perhaps matching TRBD1 or TRBD2 (6 bases each). The CDR3 is 18 amino acids. Germline CDR1 MDHEN, CDR2 SYDVKM. Trimming shortened V by 5 bases and J by 1 base, and 20 bases separated the two germline ends. This CDR3 is CASSPTGGAWRNTGELFF. CDR3 sequence (DNA): TGTGCCAGCAGTCCCACCGGGGGCGCCTGGCGGAACACCGGGGAGCTGTTTTTT.